This T cell receptor beta chain appears in the sequencing data of a study of T cells in tuberculosis (dated by TCRdb to the late 2010s). About the study as a whole: The study combined CD1B tetramers and high-throughput TCR immunosequencing to characterize T cells specific for the mycobacterial lipid antigen glucose monomycolate (GMM). IGRA-negative adolescents, IGRA-positive adolescents with latent tuberculosis and adults with active tuberculosis, around 9 per group, were compared in a South African clinical cohort.

The immunoSEQ multiplex PCR assay was used to generate TCR libraries, with TCR-beta and/or TCR-alpha/delta assays applied to each sample. Amplified TCR libraries were sequenced on the Illumina high-throughput platform. Concerning the study's data processing: Clustering and dimensionality reduction were performed using pairwise TCRdist distances among GMM-specific receptors from ex vivo sorted or in vitro expanded T cells. Each clinical repertoire was scored by mean NN-distance, the average TCRdist to the nearest 10% of tetramer-positive reference sequences. GEM TCR motif frequency was calculated as the fraction of unique TCRs that matched known GEM sequences in V/J usage and CDR3 length. Active tuberculosis was classified by linear discriminant analysis with leave-one-out cross-validation, implemented in scikit-learn. Drawn from immuneACCESS, this table holds only the in-frame rearrangements with V and J called that TCRdb kept. Clones are partly lost; checked studies trace under half to an unresolved V gene and leave the rest unexplained. V and J calls and clone size are copied from that table; D and trimming were computed from the DNA. For this sample the table gives over 20,000 clones, of which less than 98% were detected only once. The ten largest clonotypes hold 5% to 7.5% of the sample.

Of note for this clone: Its antigen is unknown. No much larger clonotype is one base removed from it; base qualities were not supplied.

At study entry, adolescents were screened for latent tuberculosis infection by tuberculin skin test and QuantiFERON-TB GOLD In-Tube IGRA. Immunosequencing of unsorted cryopreserved PBMC covered, on average, approximately 100,000 T cells per clinical donor. Eleven high schools in the Worcester region of the Western Cape, South Africa, served as enrollment sites for adolescents aged 12 to 18 years. Around ten M. tuberculosis-infected adolescents and approximately ten uninfected adolescents, matched for age and sex, were selected. PBMC from adolescents were isolated by density centrifugation from freshly drawn heparinized blood and were then cryopreserved. What the work shows at the level of the full study, not this receptor alone: Using GEM motif frequencies, a classifier achieved 70% accuracy, whereas a classifier built on the diverse GMM-specific repertoire got to under 90% accuracy (AUROC around 0.89). Compared with IGRA-negative controls, TCR-alpha repertoires from active tuberculosis had smaller mean NN-distances to GMM-specific TCRs, which suggests that these TCRs underwent clonal expansion. Smaller NN-distances were partly driven by shorter CDR3-alpha lengths in active tuberculosis patients, and statistical significance was not reached for the TCR-beta difference. Which clinical samples got chosen depended on the availability of cryopreserved specimens, and the active tuberculosis cases were adults, whereas the controls were adolescents.

The material sequenced was PBMCs. The source of this sequence is a donor aged 10-35 years with latent tuberculosis or without tuberculosis infection.

The nucleotide sequence reads as follows: TGCGCCAGCAGCCCGGAGAACTCTGGGGCCAACGTCCTGACTTTC. Translated, this is CASSPENSGANVLTF. The V and J segments used are TRBV5-1 and TRBJ2-6; the D gene assignment is ambiguous. A distance of 8 bases separates the germline ends of V and J, which lose 4 bases and 0 bases respectively. The CDR3 sequence holds 15 residues, the cysteine and phenylalanine included. CDR3 DNA is the only sequence kept; it has 45 bases, read in frame from the first base. The germline V gene gives CDR1 as SGHRS and CDR2 as YFSETQ.